This T cell receptor (beta chain) emerged from a study of beta chain features in type 1 diabetes. The study's findings and limits: Resolution of whether HLA type affects TCRB rearrangement was not achieved here.

TCRB transcripts that were expressed got sequenced, as all of the isolated RNA had been reverse transcribed. The assay was immunoSEQ multiplex PCR, and TCRdb's table has in-frame clones only and misses some. The table lists hundreds of thousands of clones, around 15% of them singletons, with more than 0.08% in the top ten. As to this clone: No antigen is known for it. The junction departs from germline at one end; a sequencing error may be responsible.

Germline CDR1 and CDR2: SGDLS and YYNGEE. The CDR3 runs 14 residues. Sequenced input: naive CD4+ T cells from blood. This chain uses TRBV9 with TRBJ2-5; no definite D call. This TCR was recovered from a man between 18 and 35 years old in good health. The CDR3 spells CASSVDGFQQTQYF. The DNA of the CDR3 is TGTGCCAGCAGCGTAGACGGATTCCAACAGACCCAGTACTTC.